This TCR beta chain was observed in a study of T cell repertoires in cytomegalovirus infection. General study findings and limits: HLA-C-restricted CMV clonotypes gave the most frequent clonotype in two of eight donors.

This CDR3 is 15 amino acids long. The germline CDR1 and CDR2 sequences are MDHEN and SYDVKM. With 5 bases clipped from V and 5 bases from J, the junction kept 5 bases outside the gene matches. Points on this clonotype: Its antigen is still unknown.

MiXCR, run by TCRdb on the reads, gives a single entry per CDR3 protein. Of about 450,000 distinct CDR3 sequences in the sample, approximately 31% were seen once. The chain has TRBV28 and TRBJ1-6; 8 bases are a match to TRBD1. The source is a human donor in good health (CMV status not recorded). Some clones in this sample may be carry-over from other donors' samples. Sequencing was done on a sample of PBMCs. CDR3 in amino acids: CASSPPGQDNSPLHF. CDR3 DNA sequence: TGTGCCAGCAGTCCTCCGGGACAGGATAATTCACCCCTCCACTTT.